A selection of T cell receptor beta chains follows, all from one sample in a study of control samples from healthy donors and cancer patients. Assay used: immunoSEQ multiplex PCR; TCRdb lists only in-frame clones, some missing. The sample lists 250,000 to 300,000 clones, almost 85% occurring once. Sequences were obtained from PBMCs. These receptors came from a woman aged 60-70 years with lung cancer. CDR3s include the opening cysteine and the closing phenylalanine or tryptophan. The D gene is left open where the match is weak. Not every row has a clone size; where given, it reads once, few, many or a size class.

clone size	V gene	J gene	D gene	CDR3 DNA	CDR3 protein
-	TRBV13	TRBJ2-7	-	TGTGCCAGCAGCCTTGACTACGAGCAGTACTTC	CASSLDYEQYF
-	TRBV7-6	TRBJ2-1	TRBD1	TGTGCCAGCAGCTGGGGGACAGGGGGGTATGACAATGAGCAGTTCTTC	CASSWGTGGYDNEQFF
few	TRBV18	TRBJ1-6	-	TGTGCCAGCTCACTCTCGACAGCCCTTAATTCACCCCTCCACTTT	CASSLSTALNSPLHF
-	TRBV19	TRBJ2-2	-	TGTGCCAGTAGTATCCCCAGGGCAAGCGGCACCGGGGAGCTGTTTTTT	CASSIPRASGTGELFF
few	TRBV5-1	TRBJ2-1	-	TGCGCCAGCAGCTCAACAGGGAGCTCCTACAATGAGCAGTTCTTC	CASSSTGSSYNEQFF
-	TRBV11-2	TRBJ2-3	-	TGTGCCAGCAGCAGACCACATAGCGAAGATACGCAGTATTTT	CASSRPHSEDTQYF
-	TRBV15	TRBJ2-1	TRBD2	TGTGCCACCAGCAGGAGCGGGCGGGGGGGCAGTCATGAGCAGTTCTTC	CATSRSGRGGSHEQFF
-	TRBV18	TRBJ2-3	-	TGTGCCAGCTCACCCCTCCATGATACGCAGTATTTT	CASSPLHDTQYF
-	TRBV28	TRBJ2-7	TRBD1	TGTGCCAGCATTGGGGACAGTACTCTCTACGAGCAGTACTTC	CASIGDSTLYEQYF
-	TRBV2	TRBJ2-5	TRBD2	TGTGCCAGCAGTGAAGGGAGCGGGGGGGCCTGGGAGACCCAGTACTTC	CASSEGSGGAWETQYF
-	TRBV29-1	TRBJ2-1	TRBD1	TGCAGCGTGGCCGGGACAGGGGCGCCCAATGAGCAGTTCTTC	CSVAGTGAPNEQFF
-	TRBV5-1	TRBJ2-2	-	TGCGCCAGCAGCACCACGGGGCAGACGAACACCGGGGAGCTGTTTTTT	CASSTTGQTNTGELFF
-	TRBV6-5	TRBJ1-2	-	TGTGCCAGTGGTGGGGGTACGGTCAACTATGGCTACACCTTC	CASGGGTVNYGYTF
-	TRBV4-2	TRBJ2-7	TRBD2	TGTGCCAGCAGCCAAGAGAGAGCGGGGGGCTGGGACGAGCAGTACTTC	CASSQERAGGWDEQYF
-	TRBV3-1/TRBV3-2	TRBJ2-1	TRBD2	TGTGCCACCTCCGCCCTAGCGGGGGTTTACAATGAGCAGTTCTTC	CATSALAGVYNEQFF
-	TRBV11-2	TRBJ2-1	TRBD1	TGTGCCAGCAGCTTAGCAGGGGGCGACGAGCAGTTCTTC	CASSLAGGDEQFF
-	TRBV15	TRBJ2-7	-	TGTGCCACCAGCAGAGGTAAAGTCTCCTACGAGCAGTACTTC	CATSRGKVSYEQYF
-	TRBV10-2	TRBJ1-2	-	TGCGCCAGCAGTCCGGGACACAAAGGAGTTGGCTACACCTTC	CASSPGHKGVGYTF
once	TRBV5-1	TRBJ1-3	-	TGCGCCAGCAGCTTCCAGGGCATCATCTCTGGAAACACCATATATTTT	CASSFQGIISGNTIYF
-	TRBV6-1	TRBJ1-1	TRBD1	TGTGCCAGCAGTGCATCCCGGGACAGGGGATTCCCTGAAGCTTTCTTT	CASSASRDRGFPEAFF
-	TRBV5-5	TRBJ2-5	TRBD2	TGTGCCAGCAGCTTTGTGTCCGGGAGGGCCCAGTACTTC	CASSFVSGRAQYF
-	TRBV7-9	TRBJ1-2	TRBD1	TGTGCCAGCAGCTTAGTAACAGGGGGACCCTATGGCTACACCTTC	CASSLVTGGPYGYTF
few	TRBV6-6	TRBJ2-5	-	TGTGCCAGCAGCCACCCGACAAATCAAGAGACCCAGTACTTC	CASSHPTNQETQYF
few	TRBV11-2	TRBJ2-5	TRBD1	TGTGCCAGCAGCTTTCGGGACAGGGGCGGTCGGACCCAGTACTTC	CASSFRDRGGRTQYF
-	TRBV7-3	TRBJ2-4	TRBD1	TGTGCCAGCAGCTTCGCGGTGACGGACAGGGTTTTCTTAGCCAAAAACATTCAGTACTTC	CASSFAVTDRVFLAKNIQYF
few	TRBV28	TRBJ1-2	TRBD1	TGTGCCAGCAGCCGGACAGGCTATGGCTACACCTTC	CASSRTGYGYTF
-	TRBV4-1	TRBJ2-5	-	TGCGCCAGCAGCCAAGATCACTCGAAAGAGACCCAGTACTTC	CASSQDHSKETQYF
-	TRBV19	TRBJ2-1	TRBD1	TGTGCCAGTAGTCCCTCACAGGGGATATCCTACAATGAGCAGTTCTTC	CASSPSQGISYNEQFF
few	TRBV15	TRBJ2-1	-	TGTGCCACCAGCAGCCCGAAGGGCGGAGTCTACAATGAGCAGTTCTTC	CATSSPKGGVYNEQFF
-	TRBV5-1	TRBJ2-3	-	TGCGCCAGCAGCTTGGATATGGCGGCGGCAGATACGCAGTATTTT	CASSLDMAAADTQYF
-	TRBV15	TRBJ2-5	TRBD1	TGTGCCACCAGCAGAGGGATAGGACAGGGGGCTGAGGAGACCCAGTACTTC	CATSRGIGQGAEETQYF
-	TRBV4-1	TRBJ2-7	-	TGCGCCAGCAGCCCCCGGACTTTCTACGAGCAGTACTTC	CASSPRTFYEQYF
-	TRBV28	TRBJ2-4	-	TGTGCCAGCAGTTTTGAGGCACCACTAGCCAAAAACATTCAGTACTTC	CASSFEAPLAKNIQYF
-	TRBV5-4	TRBJ1-2	-	TGTGCCAGCAGCTCAACAGCCTATGGCTACACCTTC	CASSSTAYGYTF
-	TRBV5-1	TRBJ1-4	-	TGCGCCAGCAGCTTGTGGGGCGGAAGAGCTAATGAAAAACTGTTTTTT	CASSLWGGRANEKLFF
-	TRBV5-1	TRBJ1-3	-	TGCGCCAGCAGCTTGGCCGCGTCAGACGGAAACACCATATATTTT	CASSLAASDGNTIYF
-	TRBV7-3	TRBJ1-1	TRBD1	TGTGCCAGCAGCTTAAAGGGGGCAGCTGAAGCTTTCTTT	CASSLKGAAEAFF
-	TRBV19	TRBJ1-5	-	TGTGCCAGTACGGGAATTGGTCAGCCCCAGCATTTT	CASTGIGQPQHF
-	TRBV19	TRBJ1-1	TRBD1	TGTGCCAGTAGTATTCAGGGGGGGGCGTACACTGAAGCTTTCTTT	CASSIQGGAYTEAFF
few	TRBV5-6	TRBJ2-7	-	TGTGCCAGCAGCCACTGGCGGAGCGAATCCTACGAGCAGTACTTC	CASSHWRSESYEQYF
many	TRBV9	TRBJ1-6	-	TGTGCCAGCAGCCTCGGGTCCAATTCACCCCTCCACTTT	CASSLGSNSPLHF
-	TRBV4-1	TRBJ1-1	-	TGCGCCAGCGGACGTCAGGGCGGCGGAGGCACTGAAGCTTTCTTT	CASGRQGGGGTEAFF
-	TRBV25-1	TRBJ2-7	TRBD2	TGTGCCAGCAGAACTAGCGGGGCCTACGAGCAGTACTTC	CASRTSGAYEQYF
-	TRBV12-3/TRBV12-4	TRBJ1-6	-	TGTGCCAGCAGATCGGGGGATAGGTCACCCCTCCACTTT	CASRSGDRSPLHF
few	TRBV4-1	TRBJ1-3	-	TGCGCCAGCAGCCAGGACGGGACTTACTCTGGAAACACCATATATTTT	CASSQDGTYSGNTIYF
-	TRBV7-3	TRBJ2-7	TRBD1	TGTGCCAGCAGCTTGGACGGACAGGGGGCCTACGAGCAGTACTTC	CASSLDGQGAYEQYF
-	TRBV2	TRBJ1-1	-	TGTGCCAGCAGTGAAGTCGTGGGGGGTGAAGCTTTCTTT	CASSEVVGGEAFF
-	TRBV5-1	TRBJ2-3	-	TGCGCCAGCACCCCCTCCGGAGGCCTCACAGATACGCAGTATTTT	CASTPSGGLTDTQYF
-	TRBV19	TRBJ1-2	-	TGTGCCAGTAGTGTGGAAAGAGGGGAAGATCATGGCTACACCTTC	CASSVERGEDHGYTF
-	TRBV11-1	TRBJ2-3	-	TGTGCCAGCAGTCCCGATGCGTCGGGAGATACGCAGTATTTT	CASSPDASGDTQYF
-	TRBV27	TRBJ1-3	-	TGTGCCAGCAGTCCCGGGGTCGGAAACACCATATATTTT	CASSPGVGNTIYF
-	TRBV5-1	TRBJ2-3	-	TGCGCCAGCAGCTTAGCTGGAGCCACAGATACGCAGTATTTT	CASSLAGATDTQYF
-	TRBV5-5	TRBJ1-5	-	TGTGCCAGCAGCATCGGGGAGCCGCCCCAGCATTTT	CASSIGEPPQHF
-	TRBV20-1	TRBJ2-5	TRBD1	TGCAGTGCTAGTATTCCTAAACAGGGGGAAGAGACCCAGTACTTC	CSASIPKQGEETQYF
-	TRBV11-2	TRBJ2-7	TRBD1	TGTGCCAGCAGCGCAGGTCGCTGGGACAGCCTTTCCTCCTACGAGCAGTACTTC	CASSAGRWDSLSSYEQYF